This T cell receptor (beta chain) was obtained from a study of shared clonotypes between healthy human individuals. The CDR3 runs 14 residues. Germline V lookup: CDR1 LNHDA, CDR2 SQIVND (reference sequence). Trimming pared 5 bases from V and 1 base from J, leaving 12 bases between. Genomic DNA per cell subset filled all wells of several immunoSEQ plates. Some clones are missing from TCRdb's copy, which holds only in-frame ones; the method was immunoSEQ multiplex PCR. Altogether over 2 million clones are present, about 95% being singletons, with the ten largest covering around 1.1%. CD8 cells regarded as naive lacked CD45RO, were positively chosen for CCR7, and omitted terminally differentiated effector memory CD45RA+ cells. Turning to this clone: Its antigen is undetermined. The identical CDR3 is also encoded by other nucleotide sequences in the sample.

Findings and caveats of the study: How much donors shared clonotypes was expected to be affected by sequencing depth.

This chain links TRBV19 with TRBJ2-7; a weak D match, TRBD2 (5 bases). This TCR came from a man aged 18 to 35 in good health. The sequencing sample was made of naive CD8+ T cells sorted from blood. This CDR3 reads CASSPTGVSYEQYF. In DNA, the CDR3 is TGTGCCAGTAGTCCCACCGGGGTGTCCTACGAGCAGTACTTC.